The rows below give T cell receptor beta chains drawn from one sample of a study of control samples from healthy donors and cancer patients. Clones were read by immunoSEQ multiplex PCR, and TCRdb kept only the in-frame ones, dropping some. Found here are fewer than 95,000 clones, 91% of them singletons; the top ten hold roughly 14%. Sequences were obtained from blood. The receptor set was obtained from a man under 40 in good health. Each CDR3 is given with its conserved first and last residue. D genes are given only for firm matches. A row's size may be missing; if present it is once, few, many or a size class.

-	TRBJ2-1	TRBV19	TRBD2	TGTGCCAGTAATCTGGGACTAGCGGACTCCTACAATGAGCAGTTCTTC	CASNLGLADSYNEQFF
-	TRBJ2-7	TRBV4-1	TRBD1	TGCGCCAGCAGCCAAGAGGTGACAGGGACCTACGAGCAGTACTTC	CASSQEVTGTYEQYF
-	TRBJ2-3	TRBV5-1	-	TGCGCCAGCAGCTTGGATTCAGATACGCAGTATTTT	CASSLDSDTQYF
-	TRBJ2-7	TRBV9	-	TGTGCCAGCAGCGTAGGGGCAGGGAGTTTACCATCCTACGAGCAGTACTTC	CASSVGAGSLPSYEQYF
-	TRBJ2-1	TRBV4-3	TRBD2	TGCGCCAGCAGCCCCCACGCACTAGCGGGGGGACTCTACAATGAGCAGTTCTTC	CASSPHALAGGLYNEQFF
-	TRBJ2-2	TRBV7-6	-	TGTGCCAGCAGCTTAGTGGGGGGGGAGCTGTTTTTT	CASSLVGGELFF
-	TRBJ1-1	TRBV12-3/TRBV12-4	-	TGTGCCAGCAGTTTCCAGAACACTGAAGCTTTCTTT	CASSFQNTEAFF
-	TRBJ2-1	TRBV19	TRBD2	TGTGCCACCACAAGGGGGACTAGCGGGAGAACCTCCTACAATGAGCAGTTCTTC	CATTRGTSGRTSYNEQFF
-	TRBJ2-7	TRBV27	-	TGTGCCAGCAGTTTACGGTCCGAATTCAGGGCGAAAAAGTCCTACGAGCAGTACTTC	CASSLRSEFRAKKSYEQYF
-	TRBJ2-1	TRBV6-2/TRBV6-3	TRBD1	TGTGCCAGCAGTTCCCGGGGACAGGGGTTAATCTACAATGAGCAGTTCTTC	CASSSRGQGLIYNEQFF
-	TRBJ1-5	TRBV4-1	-	TGCGCCAGCAGCCAAGATCGGTCAGCCAATCAGCCCCAGCATTTT	CASSQDRSANQPQHF
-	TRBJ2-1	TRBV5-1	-	TGCGCCAGCAGCTTGGGGGGGGTCAATGAGCAGTTCTTC	CASSLGGVNEQFF
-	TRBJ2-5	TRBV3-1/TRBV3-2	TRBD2	TGTGCCAGCAGCCAAGGTCCTAGCGGGAACAGGGAGACCCAGTACTTC	CASSQGPSGNRETQYF
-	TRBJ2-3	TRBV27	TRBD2	TGTGCCAGCAGTTCCGACGCGGGGGGACAACTGAGCACAGATACGCAGTATTTT	CASSSDAGGQLSTDTQYF
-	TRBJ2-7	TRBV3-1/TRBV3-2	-	TGTGCCAGCGGGAGATCCTACGAGCAGTACTTC	CASGRSYEQYF
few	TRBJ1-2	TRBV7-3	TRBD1	TGTGCCAGCAGCCCAGGACAGGGTGTCTATGGCTACACCTTC	CASSPGQGVYGYTF
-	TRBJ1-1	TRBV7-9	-	TGTGCCAGCAGCGCTTCAGGGTACACTGAAGCTTTCTTT	CASSASGYTEAFF
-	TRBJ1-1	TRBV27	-	TGTGCCAGCAGGTTCGCTGGACGGTACACTGAAGCTTTCTTT	CASRFAGRYTEAFF
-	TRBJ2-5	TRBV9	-	TGTGCCAGCAGCGTAGGATCCCGGACGCCCCAAGAGACCCAGTACTTC	CASSVGSRTPQETQYF
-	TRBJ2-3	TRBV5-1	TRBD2	TGCGCCAGCAGCTTGGAACCACCGGGACTAGCGGGCCTCACAGATACGCAGTATTTT	CASSLEPPGLAGLTDTQYF
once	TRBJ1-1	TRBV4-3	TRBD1	TGCGCCAGCAGCAGGGACAGGGACACTGAAGCTTTCTTT	CASSRDRDTEAFF
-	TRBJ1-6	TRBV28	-	TGTGCCAGCAGTCCCCTGAGGGGAGAATCACCCCTCCACTTT	CASSPLRGESPLHF
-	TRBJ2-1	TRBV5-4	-	TGTGCCAGCAGCCCCGGGTCTCGCGGGGCGTACAATGAGCAGTTCTTC	CASSPGSRGAYNEQFF
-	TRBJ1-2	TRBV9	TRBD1	TGTGCCAGCTCGGGACAGTCCCTTGACTATGGCTACACCTTC	CASSGQSLDYGYTF
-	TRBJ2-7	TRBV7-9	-	TGTGCCAGCAGCTTAGGCGGAATTCCCTACGAGCAGTACTTC	CASSLGGIPYEQYF
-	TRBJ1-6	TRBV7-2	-	TGTGCCAGCAGCTTGGACAGACTTTCCACCCTCCACTTT	CASSLDRLSTLHF
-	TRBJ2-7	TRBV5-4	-	TGTGCCAGCAGCTTGATGTCTAGCAAGACCTACGAGCAGTACTTC	CASSLMSSKTYEQYF
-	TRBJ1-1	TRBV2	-	TGTGCCAGCACTGGGGAGCTCGACACTGAAGCTTTCTTT	CASTGELDTEAFF
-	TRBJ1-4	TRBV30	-	TGTGCCTGGACCCGGACCCTCAAGGACCTAACTAATGAAAAACTGTTTTTT	CAWTRTLKDLTNEKLFF
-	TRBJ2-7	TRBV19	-	TGTGCCAGTAGTCCCCGGGGGCCTCGACAGGAGCAGTACTTC	CASSPRGPRQEQYF
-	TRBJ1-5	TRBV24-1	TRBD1	TGTGCCACCAGAGAAGGACAGGGGGGCAATCAGCCCCAGCATTTT	CATREGQGGNQPQHF
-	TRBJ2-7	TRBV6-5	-	TGTGCCACCAGACTGGAGGGGACCTCCTACGAGCAGTACTTC	CATRLEGTSYEQYF